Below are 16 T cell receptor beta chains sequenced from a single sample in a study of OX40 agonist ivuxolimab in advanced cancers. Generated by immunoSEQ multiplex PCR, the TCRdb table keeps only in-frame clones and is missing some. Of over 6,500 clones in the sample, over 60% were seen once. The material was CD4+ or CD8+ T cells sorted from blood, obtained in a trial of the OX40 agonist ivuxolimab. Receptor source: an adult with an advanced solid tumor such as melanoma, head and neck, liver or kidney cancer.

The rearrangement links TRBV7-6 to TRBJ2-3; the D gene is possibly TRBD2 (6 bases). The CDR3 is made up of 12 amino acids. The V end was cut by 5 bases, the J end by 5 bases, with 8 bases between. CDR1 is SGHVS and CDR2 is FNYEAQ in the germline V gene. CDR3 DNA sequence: TGTGCCAGCAGCCCGGAGGGAGATACGCAGTATTTT. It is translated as CASSPEGDTQYF.

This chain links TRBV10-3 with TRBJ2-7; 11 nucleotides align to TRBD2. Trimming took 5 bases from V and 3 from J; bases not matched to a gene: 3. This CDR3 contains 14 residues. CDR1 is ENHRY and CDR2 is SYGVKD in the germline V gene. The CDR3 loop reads CAISPGTSGYEQYF. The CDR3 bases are TGTGCCATCAGTCCAGGGACTAGCGGCTACGAGCAGTACTTC.

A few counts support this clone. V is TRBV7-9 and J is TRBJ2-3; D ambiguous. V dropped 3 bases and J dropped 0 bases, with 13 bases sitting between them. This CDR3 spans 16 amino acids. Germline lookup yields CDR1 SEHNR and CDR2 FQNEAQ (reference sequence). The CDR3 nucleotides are TGTGCCAGCAGCTTGCAGGACGGAACTAGCACAGATACGCAGTATTTT. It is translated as CASSLQDGTSTDTQYF.

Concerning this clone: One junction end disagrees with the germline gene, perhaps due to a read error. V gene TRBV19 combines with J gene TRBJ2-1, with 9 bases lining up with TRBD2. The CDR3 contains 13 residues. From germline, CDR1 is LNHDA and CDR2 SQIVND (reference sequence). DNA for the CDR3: TGTGCCAGTAGTATAAGGAGCGGGAGGCCACCAATCTTC. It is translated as CASSIRSGRPPIF.

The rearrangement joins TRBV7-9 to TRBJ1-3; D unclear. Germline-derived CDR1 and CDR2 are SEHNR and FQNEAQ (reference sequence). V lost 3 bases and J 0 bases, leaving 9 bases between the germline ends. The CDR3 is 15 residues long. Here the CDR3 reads CASSFPVDSGNTIYF. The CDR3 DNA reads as TGTGCCAGCAGCTTTCCGGTGGACTCTGGAAACACCATATATTTT.

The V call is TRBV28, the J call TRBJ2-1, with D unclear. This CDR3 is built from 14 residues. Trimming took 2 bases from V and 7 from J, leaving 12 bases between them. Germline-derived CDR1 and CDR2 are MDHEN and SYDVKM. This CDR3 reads CASSLQPNLNEQFF. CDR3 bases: TGTGCCAGCAGTTTACAACCGAATCTTAATGAGCAGTTCTTC. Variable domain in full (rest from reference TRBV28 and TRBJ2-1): DVKVTQSSRYLVKRTGEKVFLECVQDMDHENMFWYRQDPGLGLRLIYFSYDVKMKEKGDIPEGYSVSREKKERFSLILESASTNQTSMYLCASSLQPNLNEQFFGPGTRLTVL.

In DNA form, the CDR3 reads TGTGCCAGCTGCGGAGACTCCGGGGAGCTGTTTTTT. Its protein product is CASCGDSGELFF. The rearrangement joins TRBV7-2 to TRBJ2-2, with D unresolved. Germline CDR1 SGHTA, CDR2 FQGNSA. The CDR3 has 12 amino acids. The V and J ends lost 8 bases and 6 bases respectively, with 10 bases between them. The full variable domain, in which reference TRBV7-2 and TRBJ2-2 provide the parts outside the CDR3, is GAGVSQSPSNKVTEKGKDVELRCDPISGHTALYWYRQSLGQGLEFLIYFQGNSAPDKSGLPSDRFSAERTGGSVSTLTIQRTQQEDSAVYLCASCGDSGELFFGEGSRLTVL.

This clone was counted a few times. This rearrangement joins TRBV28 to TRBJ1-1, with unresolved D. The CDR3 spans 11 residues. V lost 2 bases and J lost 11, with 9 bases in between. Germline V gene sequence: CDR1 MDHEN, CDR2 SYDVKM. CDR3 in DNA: TGTGCCAGCAGTTTAGATCGGTATGCTTTCTTT. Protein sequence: CASSLDRYAFF.

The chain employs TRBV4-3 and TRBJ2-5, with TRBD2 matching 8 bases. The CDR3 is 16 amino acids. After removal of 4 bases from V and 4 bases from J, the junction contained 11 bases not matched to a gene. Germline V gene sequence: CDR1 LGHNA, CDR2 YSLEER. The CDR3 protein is CASSPRGGRRGETQYF. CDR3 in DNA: TGCGCCAGCAGCCCCCGGGGGGGGAGAAGGGGAGAGACCCAGTACTTC.

This chain's CDR3 is CASSTGTGGYTDTQYF. The DNA of the CDR3 is TGTGCCAGCAGTACCGGGACAGGGGGCTACACAGATACGCAGTATTTT. V gene TRBV6-6 combines with J gene TRBJ2-3, with 12 bases that match TRBD1. The CDR3 has 16 residues. The germline CDR1 and CDR2 sequences are MNHNY and SVGAGI (reference sequence). The J segment lost 2 bases and the V segment lost 5 bases, leaving 5 bases of the junction unmatched.

CDR3 sequence reads: CASSTLEGDEQYF. DNA of the CDR3: TGTGCCAGCAGCACCCTTGAGGGGGACGAGCAGTACTTC. The J gene is TRBJ2-7, the V gene TRBV7-2, with D perhaps matching TRBD1 (6 bases). CDR1 is SGHTA, CDR2 FQGNSA, per germline. The CDR3 totals 13 residues. With 5 bases removed from V and 5 bases from J, the gap between germline ends came to 13 bases.

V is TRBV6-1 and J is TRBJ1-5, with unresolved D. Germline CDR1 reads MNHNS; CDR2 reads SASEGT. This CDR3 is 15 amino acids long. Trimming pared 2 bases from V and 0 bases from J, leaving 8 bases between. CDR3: CASSELRNSNQPQHF. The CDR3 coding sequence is TGTGCCAGCAGTGAACTCAGAAATAGCAATCAGCCCCAGCATTTT.

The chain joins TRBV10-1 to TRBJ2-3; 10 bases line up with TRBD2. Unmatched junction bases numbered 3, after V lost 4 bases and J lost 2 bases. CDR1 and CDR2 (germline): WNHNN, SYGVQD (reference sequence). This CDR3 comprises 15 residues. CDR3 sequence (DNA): TGCGCCAGCAGTGGGACTAGCGGAATCACAGATACGCAGTATTTT. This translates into CASSGTSGITDTQYF.

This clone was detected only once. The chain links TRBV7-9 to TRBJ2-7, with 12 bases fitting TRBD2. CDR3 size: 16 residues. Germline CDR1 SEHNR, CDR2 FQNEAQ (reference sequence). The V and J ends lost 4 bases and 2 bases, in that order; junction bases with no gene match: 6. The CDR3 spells CASSSPTSGGTYEQYF. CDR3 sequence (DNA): TGTGCCAGCAGCTCACCGACTAGCGGGGGTACCTACGAGCAGTACTTC.

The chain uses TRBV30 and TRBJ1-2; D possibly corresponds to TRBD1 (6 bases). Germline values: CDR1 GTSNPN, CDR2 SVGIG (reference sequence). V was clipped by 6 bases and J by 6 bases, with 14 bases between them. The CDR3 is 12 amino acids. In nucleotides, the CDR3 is TGTGCCTGCTCCGACAGGTGGGATGGCTACACCTTC. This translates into CACSDRWDGYTF.

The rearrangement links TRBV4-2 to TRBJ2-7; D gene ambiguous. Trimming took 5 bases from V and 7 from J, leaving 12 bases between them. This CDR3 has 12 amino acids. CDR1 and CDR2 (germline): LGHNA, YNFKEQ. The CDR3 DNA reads TGTGCCAGCAGCTTAGTACTGGGGGAGCAGTACTTC. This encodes CASSLVLGEQYF.